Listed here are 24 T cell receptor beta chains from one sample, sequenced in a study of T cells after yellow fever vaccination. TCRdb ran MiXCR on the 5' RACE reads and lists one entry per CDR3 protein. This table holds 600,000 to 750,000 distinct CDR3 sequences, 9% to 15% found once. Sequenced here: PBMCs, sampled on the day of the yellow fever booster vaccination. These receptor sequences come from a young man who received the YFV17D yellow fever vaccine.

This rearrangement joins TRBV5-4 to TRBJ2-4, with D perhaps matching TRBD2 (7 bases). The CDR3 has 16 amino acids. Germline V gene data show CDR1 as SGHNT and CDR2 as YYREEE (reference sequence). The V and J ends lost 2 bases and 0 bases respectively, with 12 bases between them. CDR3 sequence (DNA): TGTGCCAGCAGCTTCTCGGGGGGCATAGCCAAAAACATTCAGTACTTC. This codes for CASSFSGGIAKNIQYF.

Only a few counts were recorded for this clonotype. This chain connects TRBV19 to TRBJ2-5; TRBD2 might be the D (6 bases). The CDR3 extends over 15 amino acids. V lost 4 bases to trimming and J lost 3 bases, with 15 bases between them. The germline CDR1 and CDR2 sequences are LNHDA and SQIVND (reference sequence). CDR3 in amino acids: CASSTPRREEETQYF. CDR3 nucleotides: TGTGCCAGTAGTACCCCTAGGCGGGAAGAAGAGACCCAGTACTTC. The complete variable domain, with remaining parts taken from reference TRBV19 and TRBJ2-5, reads DGGITQSPKYLFRKEGQNVTLSCEQNLNHDAMYWYRQDPGQGLRLIYYSQIVNDFQKGDIAEGYSVSREKKESFPLTVTSAQKNPTAFYLCASSTPRREEETQYFGPGTRLLVL.

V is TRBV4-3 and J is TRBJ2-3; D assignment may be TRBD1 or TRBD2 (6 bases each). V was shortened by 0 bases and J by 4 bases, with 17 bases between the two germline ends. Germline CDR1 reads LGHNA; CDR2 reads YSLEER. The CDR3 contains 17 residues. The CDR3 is CASSQEGGIEGADTQYF. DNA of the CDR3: TGCGCCAGCAGCCAAGAGGGGGGTATAGAGGGGGCAGATACGCAGTATTTT.

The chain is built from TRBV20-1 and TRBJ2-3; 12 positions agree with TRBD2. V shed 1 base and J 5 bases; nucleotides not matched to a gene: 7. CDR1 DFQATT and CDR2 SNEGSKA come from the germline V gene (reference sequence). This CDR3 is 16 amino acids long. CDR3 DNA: TGCAGTGCTAGAGGTGGACTAGCGGGGTTCATAGATACGCAGTATTTT. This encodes CSARGGLAGFIDTQYF.

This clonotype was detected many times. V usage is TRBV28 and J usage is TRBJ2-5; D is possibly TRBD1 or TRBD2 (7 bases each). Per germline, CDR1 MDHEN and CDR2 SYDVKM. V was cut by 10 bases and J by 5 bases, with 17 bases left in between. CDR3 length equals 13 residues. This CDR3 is CAIRGRGLETQYF. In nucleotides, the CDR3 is TGTGCCATCCGGGGGAGGGGGCTGGAGACCCAGTACTTC.

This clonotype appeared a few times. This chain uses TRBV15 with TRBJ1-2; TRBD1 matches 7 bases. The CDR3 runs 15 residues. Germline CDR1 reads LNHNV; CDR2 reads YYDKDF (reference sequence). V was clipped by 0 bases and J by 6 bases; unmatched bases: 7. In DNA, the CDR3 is TGTGCCACCAGCAGAGATGCAGGGGGGCCCGATGGCTACACCTTC. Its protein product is CATSRDAGGPDGYTF.

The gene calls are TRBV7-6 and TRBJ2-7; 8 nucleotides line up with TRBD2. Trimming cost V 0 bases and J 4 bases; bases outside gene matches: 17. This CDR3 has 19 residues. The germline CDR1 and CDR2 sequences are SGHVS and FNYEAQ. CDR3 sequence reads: CASSLARTGLGSPSYEQYF. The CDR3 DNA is TGTGCCAGCAGCTTAGCAAGAACGGGACTAGGGAGCCCCTCTTACGAGCAGTACTTC.

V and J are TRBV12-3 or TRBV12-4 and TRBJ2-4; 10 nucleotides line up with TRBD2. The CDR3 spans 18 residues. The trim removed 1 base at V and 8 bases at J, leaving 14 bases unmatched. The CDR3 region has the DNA TGTGCCAGCAGTTTAGGTGAGGGACTAGCGAGTCCAGGGGACATTCAGTACTTC. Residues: CASSLGEGLASPGDIQYF.

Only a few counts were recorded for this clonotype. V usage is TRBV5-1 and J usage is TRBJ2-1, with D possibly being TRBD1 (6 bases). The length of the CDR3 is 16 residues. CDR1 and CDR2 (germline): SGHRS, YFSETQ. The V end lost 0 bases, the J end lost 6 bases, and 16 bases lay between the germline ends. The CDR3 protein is CASSLEFGARGNEQFF. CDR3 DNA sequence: TGCGCCAGCAGCTTGGAGTTCGGGGCCAGGGGCAATGAGCAGTTCTTC.

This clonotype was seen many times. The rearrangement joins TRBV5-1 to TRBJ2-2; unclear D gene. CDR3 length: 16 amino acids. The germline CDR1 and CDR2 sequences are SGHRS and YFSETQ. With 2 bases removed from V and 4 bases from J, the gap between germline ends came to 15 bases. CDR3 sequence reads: CASSFGPMESTGELFF. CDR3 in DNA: TGCGCCAGCAGCTTTGGCCCGATGGAGTCCACCGGGGAGCTGTTTTTT.

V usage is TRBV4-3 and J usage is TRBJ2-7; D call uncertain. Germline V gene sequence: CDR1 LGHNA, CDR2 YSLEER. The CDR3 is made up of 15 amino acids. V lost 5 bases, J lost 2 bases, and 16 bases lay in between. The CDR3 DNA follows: TGCGCCAGCAGCAGTGGACGCCACGGCACCTACGAGCAGTACTTC. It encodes CASSSGRHGTYEQYF.

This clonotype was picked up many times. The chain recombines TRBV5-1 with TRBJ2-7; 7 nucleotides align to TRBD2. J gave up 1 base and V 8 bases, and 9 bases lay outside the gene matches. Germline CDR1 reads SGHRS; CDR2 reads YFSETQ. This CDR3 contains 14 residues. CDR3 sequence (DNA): TGCGCCAGTCTTGGGGACTACCCATCCTACGAGCAGTACTTC. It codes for CASLGDYPSYEQYF.

Here the CDR3 DNA reads TGTGCCAGTAGTACTTTCAAAGGGAATGAGCAGTTCTTC. Encoded protein: CASSTFKGNEQFF. The rearrangement links TRBV19 to TRBJ2-1; no reliable D call. Looked up from germline, CDR1 is LNHDA and CDR2 is SQIVND (reference sequence). The CDR3 covers 13 residues. The ends were cut back, 4 bases at V and 7 bases at J, with 11 bases in the middle.

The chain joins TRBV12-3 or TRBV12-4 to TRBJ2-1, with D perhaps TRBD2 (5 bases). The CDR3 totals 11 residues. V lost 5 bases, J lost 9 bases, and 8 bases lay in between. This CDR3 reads CASSTRAEQFF. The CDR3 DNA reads TGTGCCAGCAGTACTAGAGCTGAGCAGTTCTTC.

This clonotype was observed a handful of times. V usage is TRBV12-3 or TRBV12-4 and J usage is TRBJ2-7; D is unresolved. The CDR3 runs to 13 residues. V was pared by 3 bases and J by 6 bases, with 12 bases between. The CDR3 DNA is TGTGCCAGCAGTTTCGGTAACGTGCGCGAGCAGTACTTC. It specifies CASSFGNVREQYF.

CDR3: CSASTQRANEQFF. The DNA for the CDR3 is TGCAGTGCTTCTACTCAGCGGGCCAATGAGCAGTTCTTC. The rearrangement joins TRBV20-1 to TRBJ2-1; D is perhaps TRBD2 (6 bases). V was clipped by 5 bases and J by 6 bases, with 14 bases between them. CDR3 length: 13 amino acids. Germline V gene lookup returns CDR1 DFQATT and CDR2 SNEGSKA (reference sequence).

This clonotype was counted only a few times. The CDR3 loop is CASRQGTSQPQHF. The CDR3 DNA sequence: TGTGCCAGCAGACAGGGTACTAGCCAGCCCCAGCATTTT. The rearrangement uses TRBV6-1 and TRBJ1-5; possible D gene TRBD1, 6 bases. Deletions cut 6 bases from V and 7 bases from J, with 13 bases between. CDR3 length: 13 amino acids. Germline V CDR1 and CDR2: MNHNS, SASEGT.

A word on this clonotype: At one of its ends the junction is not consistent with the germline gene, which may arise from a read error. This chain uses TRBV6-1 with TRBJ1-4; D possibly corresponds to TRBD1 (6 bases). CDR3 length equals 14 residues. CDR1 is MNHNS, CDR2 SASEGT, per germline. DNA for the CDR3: TGTGCCAGCAGGGAAGGGACAATGAATACAAAACTGTTTTTT. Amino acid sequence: CASREGTMNTKLFF.

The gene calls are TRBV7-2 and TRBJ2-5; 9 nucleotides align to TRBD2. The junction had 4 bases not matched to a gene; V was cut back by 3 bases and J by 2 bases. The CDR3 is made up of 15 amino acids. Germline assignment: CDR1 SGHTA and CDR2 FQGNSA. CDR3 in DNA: TGTGCCAGCAGCTTGTTTAGCGGGAGACAAGAGACCCAGTACTTC. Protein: CASSLFSGRQETQYF.

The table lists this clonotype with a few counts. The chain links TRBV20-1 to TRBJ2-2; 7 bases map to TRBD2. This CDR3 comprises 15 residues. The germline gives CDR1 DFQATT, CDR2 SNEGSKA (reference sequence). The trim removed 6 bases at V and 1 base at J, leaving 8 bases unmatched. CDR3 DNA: TGCAGTGCCATTGACGGGGGGATGAACACCGGGGAGCTGTTTTTT. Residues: CSAIDGGMNTGELFF.

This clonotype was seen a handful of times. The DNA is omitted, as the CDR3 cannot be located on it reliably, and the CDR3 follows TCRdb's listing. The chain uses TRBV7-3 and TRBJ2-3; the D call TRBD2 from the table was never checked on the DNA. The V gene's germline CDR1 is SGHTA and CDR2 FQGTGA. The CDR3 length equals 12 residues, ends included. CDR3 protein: CASSFGGGTPYF.

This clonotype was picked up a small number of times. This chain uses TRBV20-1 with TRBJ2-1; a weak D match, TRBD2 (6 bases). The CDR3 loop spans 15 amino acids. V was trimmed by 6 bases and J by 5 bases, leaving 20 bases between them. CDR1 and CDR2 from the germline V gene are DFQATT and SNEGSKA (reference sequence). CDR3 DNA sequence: TGCAGTGCGCCTATTCCGGGAGCGAGGAACAATGAGCAGTTCTTC. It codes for CSAPIPGARNNEQFF.

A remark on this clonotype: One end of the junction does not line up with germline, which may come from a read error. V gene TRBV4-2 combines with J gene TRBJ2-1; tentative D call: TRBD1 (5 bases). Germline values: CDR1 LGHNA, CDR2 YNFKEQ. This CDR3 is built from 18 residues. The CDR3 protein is CASSQRRFGGLEDNKQFF. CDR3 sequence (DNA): TGTGCCAGCAGCCAGAGGAGATTCGGCGGCCTAGAGGACAATAAGCAGTTCTTC.

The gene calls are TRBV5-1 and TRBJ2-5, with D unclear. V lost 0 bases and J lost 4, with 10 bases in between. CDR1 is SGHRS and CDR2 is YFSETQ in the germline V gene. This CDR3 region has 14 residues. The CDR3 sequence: CASSLGQLIETQYF. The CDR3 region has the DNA TGCGCCAGCAGCTTGGGGCAACTCATAGAGACCCAGTACTTC.